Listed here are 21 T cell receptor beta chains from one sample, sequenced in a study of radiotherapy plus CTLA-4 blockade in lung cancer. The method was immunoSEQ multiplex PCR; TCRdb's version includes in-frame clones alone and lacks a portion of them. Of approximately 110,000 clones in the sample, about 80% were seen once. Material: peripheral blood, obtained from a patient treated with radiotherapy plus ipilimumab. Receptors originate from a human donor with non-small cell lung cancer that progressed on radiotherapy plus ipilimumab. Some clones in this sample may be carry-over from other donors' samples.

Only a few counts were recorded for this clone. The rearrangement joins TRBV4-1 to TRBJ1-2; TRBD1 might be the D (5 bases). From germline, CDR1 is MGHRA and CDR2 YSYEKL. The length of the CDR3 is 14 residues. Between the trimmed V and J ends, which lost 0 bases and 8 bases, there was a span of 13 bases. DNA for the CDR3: TGCGCCAGCAGCCAAGAGGGCAGGGCCGTCGGCTACACCTTC. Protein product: CASSQEGRAVGYTF.

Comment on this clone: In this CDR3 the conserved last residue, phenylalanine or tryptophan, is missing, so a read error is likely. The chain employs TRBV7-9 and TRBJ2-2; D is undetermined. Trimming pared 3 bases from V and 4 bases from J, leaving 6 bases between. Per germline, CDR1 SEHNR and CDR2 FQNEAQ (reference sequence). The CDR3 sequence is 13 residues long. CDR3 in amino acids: CASSLDGTGELFL. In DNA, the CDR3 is TGTGCCAGCAGCTTGGATGGCACCGGGGAGCTGTTTCTT.

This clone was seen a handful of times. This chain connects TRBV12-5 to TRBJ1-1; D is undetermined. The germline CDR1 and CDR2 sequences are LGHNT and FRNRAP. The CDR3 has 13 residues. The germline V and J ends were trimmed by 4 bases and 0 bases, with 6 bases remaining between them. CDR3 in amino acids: CASGSSVNTEAFF. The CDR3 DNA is TGTGCTAGTGGTTCATCGGTGAACACTGAAGCTTTCTTT.

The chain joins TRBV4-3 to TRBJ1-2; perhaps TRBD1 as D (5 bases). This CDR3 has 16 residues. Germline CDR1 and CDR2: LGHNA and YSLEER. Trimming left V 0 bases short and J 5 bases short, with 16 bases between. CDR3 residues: CASSQERTQVLYGYTF. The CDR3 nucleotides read TGCGCCAGCAGCCAAGAGAGAACACAGGTGTTATATGGCTACACCTTC.

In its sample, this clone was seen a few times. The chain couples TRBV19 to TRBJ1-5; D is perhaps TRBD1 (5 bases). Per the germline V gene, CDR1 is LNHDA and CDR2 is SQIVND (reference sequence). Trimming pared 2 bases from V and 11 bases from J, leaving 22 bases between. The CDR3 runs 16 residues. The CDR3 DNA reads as TGTGCCAGTAGTATAAATGTTGGGGCAGGGAGTATAGCCCAGCATTTT. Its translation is CASSINVGAGSIAQHF.

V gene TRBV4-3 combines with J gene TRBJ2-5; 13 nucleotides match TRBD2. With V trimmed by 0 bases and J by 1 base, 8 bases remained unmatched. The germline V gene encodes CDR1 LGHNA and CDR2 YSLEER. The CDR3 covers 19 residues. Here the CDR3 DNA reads TGCGCCAGCAGCCAAGAAACTAGCGGGGGGGCCTTTAGCCAAGAGACCCAGTACTTC. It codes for CASSQETSGGAFSQETQYF.

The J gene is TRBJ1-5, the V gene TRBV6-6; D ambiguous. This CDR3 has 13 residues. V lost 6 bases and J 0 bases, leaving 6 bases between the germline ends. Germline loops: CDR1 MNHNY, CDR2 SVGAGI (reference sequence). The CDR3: CASRYTSNQPQHF. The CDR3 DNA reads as TGTGCCAGCAGGTACACTAGCAATCAGCCCCAGCATTTT.

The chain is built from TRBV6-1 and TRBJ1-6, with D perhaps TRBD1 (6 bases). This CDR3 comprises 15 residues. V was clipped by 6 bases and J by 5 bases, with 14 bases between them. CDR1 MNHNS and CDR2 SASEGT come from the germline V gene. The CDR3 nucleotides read TGTGCCAGCAGACAGGGAAAGCACGATAATTCACCCCTCCACTTT. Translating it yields CASRQGKHDNSPLHF.

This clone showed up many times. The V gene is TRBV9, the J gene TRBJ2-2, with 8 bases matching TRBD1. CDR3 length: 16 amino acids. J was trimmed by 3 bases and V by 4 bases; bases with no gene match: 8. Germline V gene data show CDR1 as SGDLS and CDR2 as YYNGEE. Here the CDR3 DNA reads TGTGCCAGCAGCCCCCAGGGGACAGGTTACACCGGGGAGCTGTTTTTT. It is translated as CASSPQGTGYTGELFF.

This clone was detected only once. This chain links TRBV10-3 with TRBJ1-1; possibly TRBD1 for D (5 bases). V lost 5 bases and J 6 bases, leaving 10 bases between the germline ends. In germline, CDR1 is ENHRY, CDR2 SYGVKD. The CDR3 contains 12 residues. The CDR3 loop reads CAISFTGSEAFF. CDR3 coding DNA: TGTGCCATCAGTTTTACAGGTTCTGAAGCTTTCTTT.

CDR3 coding DNA: TGTGCCAGCAGCCAAGCAAGAGAGACCCAGTACTTC. Its protein is CASSQARETQYF. The J gene is TRBJ2-5, the V gene TRBV7-2, with D unresolved. The V gene lost 5 bases and the J gene lost 4 bases, with 8 bases spanning the gap. The CDR3 covers 12 residues. Germline CDR1 is SGHTA and CDR2 is FQGNSA.

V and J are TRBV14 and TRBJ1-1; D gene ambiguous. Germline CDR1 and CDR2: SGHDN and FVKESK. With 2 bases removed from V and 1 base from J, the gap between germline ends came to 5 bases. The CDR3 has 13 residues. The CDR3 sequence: CASSQYRNTEAFF. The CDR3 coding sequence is TGTGCCAGCAGCCAATATAGGAACACTGAAGCTTTCTTT.

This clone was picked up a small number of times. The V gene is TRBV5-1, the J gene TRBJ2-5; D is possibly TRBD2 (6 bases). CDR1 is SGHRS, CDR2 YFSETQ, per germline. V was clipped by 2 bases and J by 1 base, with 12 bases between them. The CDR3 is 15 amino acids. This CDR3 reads CASSFSPAGQETQYF. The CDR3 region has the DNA TGCGCCAGCAGCTTTTCCCCAGCGGGCCAAGAGACCCAGTACTTC. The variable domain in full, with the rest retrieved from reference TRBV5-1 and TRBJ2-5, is KAGVTQTPRYLIKTRGQQVTLSCSPISGHRSVSWYQQTPGQGLQFLFEYFSETQRNKGNFPGRFSGRQFSNSRSEMNVSTLELGDSALYLCASSFSPAGQETQYFGPGTRLLVL.

Here the CDR3 DNA reads TGTGCCAGCAGCCAGGGGTGGCAGGGCGGGGAAAAACTGTTTTTT. Translated: CASSQGWQGGEKLFF. V and J are TRBV7-9 and TRBJ1-4, with D perhaps TRBD1 (6 bases). Trimming stripped 5 bases from V and 8 bases from J, with 18 bases between. From germline, CDR1 is SEHNR and CDR2 FQNEAQ (reference sequence). This CDR3 region has 15 residues.

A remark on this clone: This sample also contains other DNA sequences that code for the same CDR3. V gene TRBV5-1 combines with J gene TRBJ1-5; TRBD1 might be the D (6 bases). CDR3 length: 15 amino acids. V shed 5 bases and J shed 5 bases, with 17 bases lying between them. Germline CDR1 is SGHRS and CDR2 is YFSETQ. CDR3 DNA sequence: TGCGCCAGCAGGCGGGGTGGGGGGCTTGATCAGCCCCAGCATTTT. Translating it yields CASRRGGGLDQPQHF. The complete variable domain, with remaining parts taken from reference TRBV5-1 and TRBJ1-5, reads KAGVTQTPRYLIKTRGQQVTLSCSPISGHRSVSWYQQTPGQGLQFLFEYFSETQRNKGNFPGRFSGRQFSNSRSEMNVSTLELGDSALYLCASRRGGGLDQPQHFGDGTRLSIL.

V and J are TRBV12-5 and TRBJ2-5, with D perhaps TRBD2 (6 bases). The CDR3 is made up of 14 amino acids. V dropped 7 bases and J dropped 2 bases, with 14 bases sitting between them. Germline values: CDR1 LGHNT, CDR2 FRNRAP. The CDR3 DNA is TGTGCTAGTGCCTCGGGACTGACACAAGAGACCCAGTACTTC. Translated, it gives CASASGLTQETQYF.

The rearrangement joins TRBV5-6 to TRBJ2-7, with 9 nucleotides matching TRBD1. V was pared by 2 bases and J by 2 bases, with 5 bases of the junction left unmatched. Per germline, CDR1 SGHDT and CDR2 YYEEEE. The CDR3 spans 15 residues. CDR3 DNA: TGTGCCAGCAGCTTCTGGGACAGGGCGGCCTACGAGCAGTACTTC. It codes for CASSFWDRAAYEQYF.

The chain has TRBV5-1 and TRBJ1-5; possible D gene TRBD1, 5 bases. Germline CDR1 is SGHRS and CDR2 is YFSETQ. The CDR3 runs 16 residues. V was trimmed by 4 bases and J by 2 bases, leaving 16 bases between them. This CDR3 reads CASSPGWGDGNQPQHF. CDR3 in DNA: TGCGCCAGCAGCCCTGGGTGGGGGGATGGCAATCAGCCCCAGCATTTT. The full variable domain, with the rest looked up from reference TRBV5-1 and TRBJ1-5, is KAGVTQTPRYLIKTRGQQVTLSCSPISGHRSVSWYQQTPGQGLQFLFEYFSETQRNKGNFPGRFSGRQFSNSRSEMNVSTLELGDSALYLCASSPGWGDGNQPQHFGDGTRLSIL.

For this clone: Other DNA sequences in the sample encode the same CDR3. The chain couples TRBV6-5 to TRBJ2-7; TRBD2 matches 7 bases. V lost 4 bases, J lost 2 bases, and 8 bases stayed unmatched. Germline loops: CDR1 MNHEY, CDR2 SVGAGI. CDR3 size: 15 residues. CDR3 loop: CASSSSGTNPYEQYF. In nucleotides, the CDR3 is TGTGCCAGCAGTTCCTCCGGGACTAATCCCTACGAGCAGTACTTC.

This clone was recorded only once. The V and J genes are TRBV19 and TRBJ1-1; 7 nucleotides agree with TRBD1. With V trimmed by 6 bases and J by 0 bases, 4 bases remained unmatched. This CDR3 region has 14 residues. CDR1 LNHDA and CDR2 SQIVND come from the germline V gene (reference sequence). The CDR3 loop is CASRDRVLNTEAFF. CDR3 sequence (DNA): TGTGCCAGTAGAGACAGGGTGTTGAACACTGAAGCTTTCTTT.

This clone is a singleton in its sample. CDR3 DNA: TGTGCCAGCAGCTCCGGACAGGGGGTTTGGAACACTGAAGCTTTCTTT. Protein product: CASSSGQGVWNTEAFF. The chain employs TRBV11-2 and TRBJ1-1; 10 bases are shared with TRBD1. The CDR3 covers 16 residues. V was clipped by 4 bases and J by 1 base; unmatched bases: 6. The germline gives CDR1 SGHAT, CDR2 FQNNGV.